The 30 T cell receptor beta chains below all came from one sample that was sequenced in a study of tumor-infiltrating lymphocytes in primary liver carcinoma. The blood RNA (from unsorted whole blood) was obtained, and germline DNA was also extracted. TCR beta cDNA was prepared out of about 530 ng total RNA by means of a constant-region primer. Construction of TCR beta libraries relied on three successive nested multiplex PCR rounds employing slightly modified ARM-PCR. The study ran its first two PCR rounds for roughly 11 cycles each, using TRBV1-TRBV30 forward primers and a C-beta reverse primer. TCRdb itself ran the multiplex PCR reads through MiXCR, one entry per CDR3 protein. The sample has about 200,000 distinct CDR3 sequences; 65% are singletons. The sample comprised peripheral blood. Source of these receptors: a woman aged 55-70 years with primary liver carcinoma and hepatitis B virus infection.

In this sample, this clonotype turned up many times. V gene TRBV29-1 combines with J gene TRBJ2-7; 7 bases agree with TRBD2. Germline CDR1 is SQVTM and CDR2 is ANQGSEA. The CDR3 is 13 residues long. Unmatched junction bases numbered 3, after V lost 2 bases and J lost 2 bases. CDR3 sequence (DNA): TGCAGCGTTGAACCTAGCGGTACCTACGAGCAGTACTTC. Amino acids: CSVEPSGTYEQYF.

For this clonotype: A read error is likely, as this CDR3 ends without the conserved phenylalanine or tryptophan. No DNA is shown, since the ends of the CDR3 on it are uncertain; the CDR3 is the one TCRdb lists. V gene TRBV6-6 combines with J gene TRBJ2-7. With termini counted, the CDR3 has 13 amino acids. Germline loops: CDR1 MNHNY, CDR2 SVGAGI (reference sequence). The CDR3 loop is CASSAGSSYEQYI.

This clonotype was seen repeatedly, ten times or more. The J gene is TRBJ2-3, the V gene TRBV28, with TRBD1 identical over 10 bases. Germline V gives CDR1 MDHEN, CDR2 SYDVKM. The CDR3 length is 21 residues. The V gene end was trimmed by 2 bases and the J gene end by 2 bases; junction bases not matched to a gene: 19. For the CDR3, the DNA is TGTGCCAGCAGTTTAGAGATGGACAGGGGGGGAACTATAACCAACACAGATACGCAGTATTTT. Translating gives CASSLEMDRGGTITNTDTQYF.

This chain links TRBV16 with TRBJ2-3, with unresolved D. This CDR3 has 12 residues. The V end lost 2 bases, the J end lost 5 bases, and 5 bases lay between the germline ends. Germline CDR1 and CDR2: KGHSY and FQNENV. The CDR3 loop reads CASSQTIDTQYF. In nucleotides, the CDR3 is TGTGCCAGCAGCCAAACCATAGATACGCAGTATTTT.

Turning to this clonotype: Being one base from a much bigger clone, this may be a read error. The rearrangement uses TRBV6-5 and TRBJ2-7; possibly TRBD1 or TRBD2 for D (5 bases each). This CDR3 region has 13 residues. V lost 6 bases and J 5 bases, leaving 14 bases between the germline ends. CDR1 and CDR2 from the germline V gene are MNHEY and SVGAGI. The CDR3 DNA is TGTGCCAGCAGCACGGGACGACACCACGAGCAGTACTTC. As protein: CASSTGRHHEQYF.

On this clonotype itself: This may come from a read error, since a much larger clone is one base off. The CDR3 region has the DNA TGCGCCAGCAGCCCGTTAGCGGGAATCACAGATACGCAGTATTTT. Its protein is CASSPLAGITDTQYF. This rearrangement joins TRBV4-1 to TRBJ2-3, with TRBD2 matching 8 bases. The CDR3 has 15 amino acids. Germline V CDR1 and CDR2: MGHRA, YSYEKL. V lost 4 bases to trimming and J lost 2 bases; unmatched junction nucleotides: 5.

Points on this clonotype: A much larger clone lies a single base off, so this may be a read error. This chain links TRBV5-4 with TRBJ2-1; 10 bases line up with TRBD1. This CDR3 contains 15 residues. The V gene's germline CDR1 is SGHNT and CDR2 YYREEE (reference sequence). V shed 3 bases, J shed 8 bases, and the junction held 8 bases outside the gene matches. In nucleotides, the CDR3 is TGTGCCAGCAGCTACGACAGGGGGCTTCGGTATGAGCAGTTCTTC. Its translation: CASSYDRGLRYEQFF.

On this clonotype itself: The junction departs from germline at one end; a sequencing error may be responsible. The CDR3 is CVSSLVPRAPQETQYF. The CDR3 coding sequence is TGTGTCAGCAGCTTAGTGCCCCGAGCGCCCCAAGAGACCCAGTACTTC. V and J are TRBV11-2 and TRBJ2-5, with D unclear. This CDR3 contains 16 residues. Germline V gene lookup returns CDR1 SGHAT and CDR2 FQNNGV.

A note on this clonotype: A read error may explain this, as a much larger clone is one base away. The rearrangement links TRBV5-1 to TRBJ2-1, with TRBD1 matching over 7 bases. The CDR3 is 16 amino acids. The V and J ends lost 4 bases and 6 bases, in that order; junction bases with no gene match: 13. Germline V gene sequence: CDR1 SGHRS, CDR2 YFSETQ. The CDR3 sequence: CASSGAEQGRLNEQFF. DNA of the CDR3: TGCGCCAGCAGCGGGGCAGAACAGGGGCGCCTCAATGAGCAGTTCTTC.

The chain is built from TRBV7-9 and TRBJ1-2; possibly TRBD1 for D (6 bases). The germline V and J ends were trimmed by 5 bases and 5 bases, with 21 bases remaining between them. The V gene's germline CDR1 is SEHNR and CDR2 FQNEAQ (reference sequence). This CDR3 region has 16 residues. CDR3 residues: CASSPPGHGGTYGYTF. In DNA form, the CDR3 reads TGTGCCAGCAGCCCGCCGGGACATGGGGGAACTTATGGCTACACCTTC.

Points on this clonotype: One end of the junction does not line up with germline, which may come from a read error. This chain connects TRBV29-1 to TRBJ2-1, with D maybe TRBD2 (6 bases). There are 13 residues in the CDR3. CDR1 and CDR2 from the germline V gene are SQVTM and ANQGSEA. The CDR3 nucleotides are TGCAACGTTGATCTGTGGGACTCCAATGGGCAGTTCTTC. As protein: CNVDLWDSNGQFF.

Concerning this clonotype itself: This likely comes from a read error, as the CDR3 has no conserved phenylalanine or tryptophan at its end. The rearrangement joins TRBV11-2 to TRBJ2-2; a possible D gene is TRBD2 (5 bases). This CDR3 region has 13 residues. Germline V gene lookup returns CDR1 SGHAT and CDR2 FQNNGV. With 7 bases removed from V and 8 bases from J, the gap between germline ends came to 14 bases. CDR3 bases: TGTGCCAGCACCTTGGATAGGACTGGGGAGCTGTTTCTT. It yields the protein CASTLDRTGELFL.

Only a few counts were recorded for this clonotype. Possible read error: a much larger clone is one base away. This sequence joins TRBV6-5 and TRBJ2-3; 7 nucleotides match TRBD2. From germline, CDR1 is MNHEY and CDR2 SVGAGI. The CDR3 has 18 residues. The CDR3 is CASSYSYPGTTTTDTHYF. The CDR3, as DNA: TGTGCCAGCAGTTACTCCTATCCCGGGACTACTACCACAGATACGCACTATTTT.

Ten or more counts support this clonotype. The chain uses TRBV5-6 and TRBJ2-6; possible D gene TRBD1, 5 bases. Per germline, CDR1 SGHDT and CDR2 YYEEEE. This CDR3 contains 14 residues. Trimming pared 10 bases from V and 3 bases from J, leaving 14 bases between. The CDR3 sequence: CAGQRVGGANVLTF. The CDR3 DNA reads TGTGCCGGACAAAGGGTTGGTGGGGCCAACGTCCTGACTTTC.

This clonotype showed up many times. The chain employs TRBV12-3 or TRBV12-4 and TRBJ2-3; D is undetermined. V lost 7 bases, J lost 7 bases, and 18 bases lay in between. The CDR3 spans 14 residues. This chain's CDR3 is CASNKGTTPYTQYF. The DNA of the CDR3 is TGTGCCAGCAACAAAGGAACCACCCCATATACGCAGTATTTT.

Comments on this clonotype: An end of the junction does not agree with germline; a read error may underlie this. The rearrangement links TRBV11-2 to TRBJ2-7; 9 bases match TRBD2. This CDR3 spans 15 amino acids. Germline V gives CDR1 SGHAT, CDR2 FQNNGV. This CDR3 reads CASNLGGSGSYEQYF. The CDR3 DNA reads as TGCGCCAGCAACTTAGGGGGTAGCGGGAGCTACGAGCAGTACTTC.

The chain joins TRBV11-3 to TRBJ2-7, with a possible D match to TRBD1 (7 bases). V was shortened by 5 bases and J by 3 bases, with 11 bases between the two germline ends. CDR3 size: 13 residues. Germline CDR1 is SGHNT and CDR2 is YENEEA. The CDR3 here is CASSAGQFYEQYF. For the CDR3, the DNA is TGTGCCAGCAGCGCGGGACAGTTCTACGAGCAGTACTTC. The variable domain in full, completed from reference TRBV11-3 and TRBJ2-7, reads EAGVVQSPRYKIIEKKQPVAFWCNPISGHNTLYWYLQNLGQGPELLIRYENEEAVDDSQLPKDRFSAERLKGVDSTLKIQPAELGDSAVYLCASSAGQFYEQYFGPGTRLTVT.

The chain joins TRBV6-5 to TRBJ2-3, with TRBD2 identical over 11 bases. There are 16 residues in the CDR3. Germline CDR1 reads MNHEY; CDR2 reads SVGAGI. With V trimmed by 2 bases and J by 6 bases, 7 bases remained unmatched. The DNA of the CDR3 is TGTGCCAGCAGTTACCGGGGACTAGCGGTCAGGGATACGCAGTATTTT. It translates to CASSYRGLAVRDTQYF.

This clonotype was detected ten times or more. J is TRBJ2-4 and V is TRBV7-8, with D perhaps TRBD1 (5 bases). Germline V gives CDR1 SGHVS, CDR2 FQNEAQ. The CDR3 contains 16 residues. The V gene lost 5 bases and the J gene lost 8 bases, with 22 bases spanning the gap. As DNA, the CDR3 is TGTGCCAGCAGCCCTTTACCCCCAGGGATGAGCTACATTCAGTACTTC. Amino acid sequence: CASSPLPPGMSYIQYF. The full variable domain, with the rest looked up from reference TRBV7-8 and TRBJ2-4, is GAGVSQSPRYKVAKRGQDVALRCDPISGHVSLFWYQQALGQGPEFLTYFQNEAQLDKSGLPSDRFFAERPEGSVSTLKIQRTQQEDSAVYLCASSPLPPGMSYIQYFGAGTRLSVL.

Concerning this clonotype: A single base separates this from a much larger clone, so it may be a read error. The chain is built from TRBV6-1 and TRBJ2-1; TRBD2 is a possible D gene (6 bases). Deletions cut 8 bases from V and 6 bases from J, with 17 bases between. Germline V gene data show CDR1 as MNHNS and CDR2 as SASEGT. The CDR3 covers 14 residues. The CDR3: CASHLGTACNEQFF. CDR3 in DNA: TGTGCCAGCCACCTAGGGACTGCCTGCAATGAGCAGTTCTTC.

The CDR3 DNA reads as TGTGCCAGCAGCCCACCCGATACTGGTACGCAGTATTTT. Translating gives CASSPPDTGTQYF. The chain has TRBV5-4 and TRBJ2-3; D not resolved. There are 13 residues in the CDR3. Trimming pared 4 bases from V and 8 bases from J, leaving 14 bases between. Per the germline V gene, CDR1 is SGHNT and CDR2 is YYREEE (reference sequence).

The chain joins TRBV19 to TRBJ2-1; D may correspond to TRBD1 or TRBD2 (6 bases each). This CDR3 spans 16 amino acids. The V and J ends lost 9 bases and 3 bases respectively, with 21 bases between them. Germline values: CDR1 LNHDA, CDR2 SQIVND (reference sequence). This CDR3 reads CASSPKGRTVYNEQFF. CDR3 DNA sequence: TGTGCCAGCTCCCCTAAGGGGAGGACAGTCTACAATGAGCAGTTCTTC.

The J gene is TRBJ2-5, the V gene TRBV29-1, with TRBD2 matching 15 bases. The CDR3 is made up of 16 amino acids. V trimming: 8 bases; J trimming: 1 base; junction bases outside the gene matches: 8. CDR1 is SQVTM, CDR2 ANQGSEA, per germline. The CDR3 region has the DNA TGCAGCACGGGACTAGCGGGAGGTGGGCCCCAAGAGACCCAGTACTTC. It codes for CSTGLAGGGPQETQYF.

This clonotype was observed at least ten times. The chain couples TRBV30 to TRBJ2-5, with unresolved D. The CDR3 length is 15 residues. Trimming shortened V by 3 bases and J by 0 bases, and 14 bases separated the two germline ends. CDR1 and CDR2 from the germline V gene are GTSNPN and SVGIG (reference sequence). The CDR3 reads CAWSRPVSYQETQYF. CDR3 in DNA: TGTGCCTGGAGCCGTCCAGTGTCGTACCAAGAGACCCAGTACTTC.

This clonotype has only one observation. The rearrangement links TRBV12-3 or TRBV12-4 to TRBJ1-5; possibly TRBD1 for D (6 bases). V was trimmed by 5 bases and J by 3 bases, leaving 14 bases between them. This CDR3 contains 15 residues. Here the CDR3 reads CASSLTGLDNQPQHF. CDR3 nucleotide sequence: TGTGCCAGCAGTCTCACAGGGTTGGACAATCAGCCCCAGCATTTT.

This clonotype was detected ten times or more. The CDR3 is CASSETGPNTEAFF. CDR3 DNA sequence: TGCGCCAGCAGTGAGACAGGCCCGAACACTGAAGCTTTCTTT. The chain is built from TRBV10-2 and TRBJ1-1; perhaps TRBD1 as D (5 bases). The CDR3 contains 14 residues. Germline CDR1 and CDR2: WSHSY and SAAADI. With 2 bases removed from V and 1 base from J, the gap between germline ends came to 8 bases.

This clonotype came up a few times. The DNA for the CDR3 is TGTGCCAGCAGTGAAGCGTTGTTTCTAGAGGAGACCCAGTACTTC. This encodes CASSEALFLEETQYF. J is TRBJ2-5 and V is TRBV6-1; D is unresolved. CDR1 is MNHNS, CDR2 SASEGT, per germline. The V gene lost 0 bases and the J gene lost 5 bases, with 13 bases spanning the gap. The CDR3 contains 15 residues.

This clonotype came up a few times. At one of its ends the junction is not consistent with the germline gene, which may arise from a read error. The rearrangement joins TRBV12-3 or TRBV12-4 to TRBJ2-1, with D tentatively TRBD2 (7 bases). The CDR3 is 12 residues long. Here the CDR3 DNA reads TGTGCCGGCAGTTCCCGGAGCAGGGAGGGGGTCTTC. The encoded protein is CAGSSRSREGVF.

This clonotype has more than one count but fewer than ten. A read error may be the cause here, since a much bigger clone is one base away. The chain is built from TRBV6-6 and TRBJ1-4, with D tentatively TRBD1 (6 bases). The CDR3 spans 14 residues. Per germline, CDR1 MNHNY and CDR2 SVGAGI (reference sequence). CDR3 in amino acids: CASSQRGANERLFF. DNA for the CDR3: TGTGCCAGCAGCCAGCGGGGGGCTAATGAAAGACTGTTTTTT.

Note on this clonotype: The conserved phenylalanine or tryptophan is not found at the CDR3 terminus, so this likely reflects a read error. The DNA is omitted, as the CDR3 cannot be located on it reliably, and the CDR3 follows TCRdb's listing. The chain joins TRBV6-5 to TRBJ2-7. Germline lookup yields CDR1 MNHEY and CDR2 SVGAGI. The length of the CDR3 is 13 amino acids, counting both ends. This chain's CDR3 is CASSYSMDYEQHS.